The 29 T cell receptor beta chains below were found in one sample sequenced in a study of cytomegalovirus exposure and HLA in healthy donors. This table comes from immunoSEQ multiplex PCR, and its TCRdb copy is limited to in-frame clones, with some not included. Among approximately 100,000 clones listed, roughly 92% were seen once. Sequencing was done on a sample of PBMCs. All receptors derive from a woman in her 30s in good health and CMV-seropositive.

The chain uses TRBV11-2 and TRBJ2-7, with 11 bases fitting TRBD2. Germline loops: CDR1 SGHAT, CDR2 FQNNGV. Trimming cost V 4 bases and J 3 bases; bases outside gene matches: 5. The length of the CDR3 is 15 residues. The CDR3 DNA reads as TGTGCCAGCAGCTCGGGACTAGCGGAACGCTACGAGCAGTACTTC. Protein: CASSSGLAERYEQYF.

This sequence joins TRBV6-6 and TRBJ2-6, with TRBD1 as a possible D gene (5 bases). V shed 5 bases and J shed 0 bases, with 8 bases lying between them. In germline, CDR1 is MNHNY, CDR2 SVGAGI (reference sequence). The CDR3 extends over 15 amino acids. CDR3 residues: CASSRQSSGANVLTF. In nucleotides, the CDR3 is TGTGCCAGCAGTCGACAGAGCTCTGGGGCCAACGTCCTGACTTTC.

This chain uses TRBV6-6 with TRBJ2-2; TRBD2 matches at 12 bases. This CDR3 spans 16 amino acids. CDR1 is MNHNY, CDR2 SVGAGI, per germline (reference sequence). J lost 5 bases, V lost 4 bases, and 5 bases had no gene match. This CDR3 reads CASSSGTSGYTGELFF. CDR3 DNA: TGTGCCAGCAGTTCCGGGACTAGCGGGTATACCGGGGAGCTGTTTTTT.

The gene calls are TRBV29-1 and TRBJ2-7; D is uncertain. Germline-derived CDR1 and CDR2 are SQVTM and ANQGSEA. Trimming took off 0 bases at V and 4 bases at J, with 7 bases between the two ends. The CDR3 consists of 12 residues. The CDR3 sequence: CSVEDLRYEQYF. CDR3 DNA: TGCAGCGTTGAAGATCTGAGATACGAGCAGTACTTC.

The V gene is TRBV2, the J gene TRBJ1-5; weak D call: TRBD1 (5 bases). Germline V gene data show CDR1 as SNHLY and CDR2 as FYNNEI. V was cut by 5 bases and J by 3 bases, with 8 bases left in between. This CDR3 has 13 residues. The CDR3: CASSKDINQPQHF. The CDR3 bases are TGTGCCAGCAGTAAGGACATCAATCAGCCCCAGCATTTT.

This clone was detected once. V usage is TRBV28 and J usage is TRBJ1-4, with 7 bases identical to TRBD1. Germline CDR1 and CDR2: MDHEN and SYDVKM. The CDR3 covers 14 residues. Germline trimming cut 3 bases from V and 6 bases from J; bases unmatched to any gene: 4. The CDR3 is CASSLRQGDEKLFF. The DNA for the CDR3 is TGTGCCAGCAGTTTGAGACAGGGCGATGAAAAACTGTTTTTT.

The rearrangement uses TRBV7-2 and TRBJ2-7; 9 positions agree with TRBD1. CDR1 and CDR2 (germline): SGHTA, FQGNSA. The CDR3 length is 14 residues. V dropped 4 bases and J dropped 4; count of bases not matched to a gene: 5. The CDR3 region is CASSSTGQGYEQYF. The DNA of the CDR3 is TGTGCCAGCAGCTCGACGGGACAGGGTTACGAGCAGTACTTC.

This clone was observed a single time. This chain links TRBV11-3 with TRBJ1-3; D is undetermined. This CDR3 is 11 amino acids long. The germline V gene has CDR1 SGHNT and CDR2 YENEEA. V lost 5 bases and J lost 8, with 7 bases in between. CDR3 loop: CASSPGDTIYF. The CDR3 region has the DNA TGTGCCAGCAGCCCGGGAGACACCATATATTTT.

The V gene is TRBV30, the J gene TRBJ1-5; no clear D gene. The germline gives CDR1 GTSNPN, CDR2 SVGIG (reference sequence). V gave up 2 bases and J gave up 7 bases, with 15 bases separating them. This CDR3 is 14 amino acids long. The CDR3 DNA reads as TGTGCCTGGAGTACCCCTGGATCCGGGCAGCCCCAGCATTTT. This sequence encodes CAWSTPGSGQPQHF.

The chain recombines TRBV7-9 with TRBJ2-7; 9 bases align to TRBD2. Germline V gene lookup returns CDR1 SEHNR and CDR2 FQNEAQ (reference sequence). The CDR3 runs 16 residues. Trimming cost V 7 bases and J 6 bases; bases outside gene matches: 16. The CDR3 DNA sequence: TGTGCCAGCACCCCCCCGGCCACCTTAGCGGGAGCCGAGCAGTACTTC. Residues: CASTPPATLAGAEQYF.

V and J are TRBV7-2 and TRBJ1-2; 7 bases are a match to TRBD1. Per the germline V gene, CDR1 is SGHTA and CDR2 is FQGNSA. With V trimmed by 1 base and J by 4 bases, 0 bases remained unmatched. The CDR3 spans 13 residues. CDR3 sequence reads: CASSLGQGYGYTF. Written as DNA, the CDR3 is TGTGCCAGCAGCTTAGGACAGGGCTATGGCTACACCTTC.

This clone was seen just once. CDR3 in amino acids: CASSDLGTSEFGADTQYF. In nucleotides, the CDR3 is TGTGCCAGCAGTGACTTGGGTACTAGCGAGTTTGGAGCAGATACGCAGTATTTT. V is TRBV2 and J is TRBJ2-3; 7 bases fit TRBD2. CDR3 size: 18 residues. Germline V gives CDR1 SNHLY, CDR2 FYNNEI. V was pared by 3 bases and J by 4 bases, with 16 bases of the junction left unmatched.

The rearrangement joins TRBV4-1 to TRBJ2-7; 11 nucleotides match TRBD2. The germline V gene encodes CDR1 MGHRA and CDR2 YSYEKL. With 3 bases clipped from V and 3 bases from J, the junction kept 4 bases outside the gene matches. This CDR3 spans 15 amino acids. The DNA of the CDR3 is TGCGCCAGCAGCCACCTAGCGGGAGGAGTCTACGAGCAGTACTTC. Translation: CASSHLAGGVYEQYF.

The rearrangement uses TRBV29-1 and TRBJ2-2; no definite D call. The germline CDR1 and CDR2 sequences are SQVTM and ANQGSEA. V was cut by 6 bases and J by 0 bases, with 5 bases left in between. The CDR3 is 12 residues long. CDR3 in amino acids: CSVPSNTGELFF. The CDR3 region has the DNA TGCAGCGTCCCCTCGAACACCGGGGAGCTGTTTTTT.

The rearrangement uses TRBV19 and TRBJ2-2; 13 bases fit TRBD2. Per germline, CDR1 LNHDA and CDR2 SQIVND (reference sequence). This CDR3 has 15 residues. Trimming took 9 bases from V and 2 from J; bases not matched to a gene: 3. The CDR3 here is CASQGLAGNTGELFF. The CDR3 bases are TGTGCCAGCCAGGGACTAGCGGGAAACACCGGGGAGCTGTTTTTT. Supplemented by reference TRBV19 and TRBJ2-2, the full variable domain reads DGGITQSPKYLFRKEGQNVTLSCEQNLNHDAMYWYRQDPGQGLRLIYYSQIVNDFQKGDIAEGYSVSREKKESFPLTVTSAQKNPTAFYLCASQGLAGNTGELFFGEGSRLTVL.

CDR3 nucleotide sequence: TGTGCCAGCAGCTTGGCGGGGATATACGAGCAGTACTTC. Translated: CASSLAGIYEQYF. The chain carries TRBV5-6 and TRBJ2-7; weak D call: TRBD2 (5 bases). This CDR3 has 13 amino acids. Germline V gives CDR1 SGHDT, CDR2 YYEEEE. V lost 0 bases to trimming and J lost 4 bases, with 8 bases between them.

The rearrangement uses TRBV28 and TRBJ1-2, with 12 positions matching TRBD1. This CDR3 is 16 amino acids long. V shed 5 bases, J shed 3 bases, and the junction held 7 bases outside the gene matches. CDR1 MDHEN and CDR2 SYDVKM come from the germline V gene. In DNA form, the CDR3 reads TGTGCCAGCAGTCGGGACAGGGGGCCTATTGACTATGGCTACACCTTC. Its translation: CASSRDRGPIDYGYTF.

The table lists this clone with a count of one. The rearrangement joins TRBV5-1 to TRBJ1-2, with D unresolved. The CDR3 runs 17 residues. V lost 0 bases and J 1 base, leaving 16 bases between the germline ends. Germline V gene data show CDR1 as SGHRS and CDR2 as YFSETQ. CDR3 sequence reads: CASSLASGDTYNYGYTF. In DNA, the CDR3 is TGCGCCAGCAGCTTGGCTTCAGGCGATACCTATAACTATGGCTACACCTTC. The variable domain in full, with the rest retrieved from reference TRBV5-1 and TRBJ1-2, is KAGVTQTPRYLIKTRGQQVTLSCSPISGHRSVSWYQQTPGQGLQFLFEYFSETQRNKGNFPGRFSGRQFSNSRSEMNVSTLELGDSALYLCASSLASGDTYNYGYTFGSGTRLTVV.

The chain carries TRBV30 and TRBJ2-2; 11 bases fit TRBD2. The J segment lost 3 bases and the V segment lost 6 bases, leaving 3 bases of the junction unmatched. This CDR3 contains 14 residues. CDR1 and CDR2 from the germline V gene are GTSNPN and SVGIG (reference sequence). For the CDR3, the DNA is TGTGCCTGCTTAGCGGGAGGGTACACCGGGGAGCTGTTTTTT. Its translation: CACLAGGYTGELFF.

This chain joins TRBV18 and TRBJ2-1; 12 nucleotides agree with TRBD1. The CDR3 has 15 amino acids. Looked up from germline, CDR1 is KGHSH and CDR2 is LQKENI. J gave up 5 bases and V 3 bases, and 2 bases lay outside the gene matches. The CDR3 coding sequence is TGTGCCAGCTCACCTGGGACAGGGGGCCACAATGAGCAGTTCTTC. Amino acids: CASSPGTGGHNEQFF.

This chain links TRBV6-1 with TRBJ2-3, with TRBD2 identical over 10 bases. CDR3 length: 15 amino acids. From germline, CDR1 is MNHNS and CDR2 SASEGT. V shed 6 bases and J 2 bases; nucleotides not matched to a gene: 5. The CDR3 DNA sequence: TGTGCCAGCAGCGTACTAGCGGGGTTCACAGATACGCAGTATTTT. This sequence encodes CASSVLAGFTDTQYF.

The V call is TRBV6-1, the J call TRBJ2-7, with D unresolved. V dropped 3 bases and J dropped 3 bases, with 12 bases sitting between them. Germline lookup yields CDR1 MNHNS and CDR2 SASEGT. This CDR3 has 14 amino acids. Here the CDR3 reads CASSDLTSFYEQYF. The CDR3 DNA follows: TGTGCCAGCAGTGACTTGACATCCTTCTACGAGCAGTACTTC.

This clone was seen more than once but under ten times. The chain links TRBV10-3 to TRBJ2-7; 9 positions agree with TRBD2. This CDR3 has 13 amino acids. Losses at the gene ends were 10 bases for V and 6 bases for J; bases not matched to a gene: 10. Looked up from germline, CDR1 is ENHRY and CDR2 is SYGVKD. In DNA form, the CDR3 reads TGTGCCACCCGGGGACTAGCTGGCTCCGAGCAGTACTTC. Its translation is CATRGLAGSEQYF.

The rearrangement links TRBV7-8 to TRBJ2-7; D remains ambiguous. The ends were cut back, 3 bases at V and 0 bases at J, with 6 bases in the middle. The germline V gene encodes CDR1 SGHVS and CDR2 FQNEAQ. The CDR3 extends over 13 amino acids. The CDR3 region is CASSFLDSYEQYF. CDR3 DNA sequence: TGTGCCAGCAGCTTTCTAGACTCCTACGAGCAGTACTTC.

The CDR3 coding sequence is TGTGCCAGCAGTCTTGGGACAGGGAGGGAAGAGACCCAGTACTTC. Protein product: CASSLGTGREETQYF. The chain links TRBV28 to TRBJ2-5; 9 bases are shared with TRBD1. Germline CDR1 and CDR2: MDHEN and SYDVKM. The CDR3 sequence is 15 residues long. Trimming removed 5 bases from V and 3 bases from J; junction bases left unmatched: 7.

This clone was found once. The chain employs TRBV28 and TRBJ1-4; 8 bases fit TRBD1. The CDR3 runs 13 residues. The V and J ends lost 4 bases and 8 bases, in that order; junction bases with no gene match: 3. Per germline, CDR1 MDHEN and CDR2 SYDVKM. The CDR3 region has the DNA TGTGCCAGCAGTTCGACAGGGGACGAAAAACTGTTTTTT. Translating gives CASSSTGDEKLFF.

The sample holds one count of this clone. This chain links TRBV4-3 with TRBJ2-1; 7 bases map to TRBD2. V lost 0 bases to trimming and J lost 2 bases; unmatched junction nucleotides: 4. Germline CDR1 LGHNA, CDR2 YSLEER. The CDR3 is 16 amino acids. The CDR3: CASSQDSGGAYNEQFF. The CDR3 DNA reads as TGCGCCAGCAGCCAAGATTCGGGAGGAGCCTACAATGAGCAGTTCTTC.

This clone was found once. The chain carries TRBV4-1 and TRBJ2-3; 8 nucleotides align to TRBD2. The J segment lost 2 bases and the V segment lost 4 bases, leaving 8 bases of the junction unmatched. This CDR3 spans 16 amino acids. Germline CDR1 reads MGHRA; CDR2 reads YSYEKL. DNA for the CDR3: TGCGCCAGCAGCCCGCTGGGAGCGGGGGCCACAGATACGCAGTATTTT. Its protein product is CASSPLGAGATDTQYF.

The chain couples TRBV5-6 to TRBJ2-6, with D possibly TRBD1 on 5 matching bases. The CDR3 runs 16 residues. Germline V gene data show CDR1 as SGHDT and CDR2 as YYEEEE. Trimming shortened V by 4 bases and J by 2 bases, and 13 bases separated the two germline ends. Written as DNA, the CDR3 is TGTGCCAGCAGCCCTAGGGAAGGGGCTGGGGCCAACGTCCTGACTTTC. Its protein is CASSPREGAGANVLTF.